This TCR beta chain appears in the sequencing data of a study of T cell responses to AZD1222 COVID-19 vaccine. Study-wide findings and caveats: Distributed over spike, vaccine-associated CD4 TCRs predominated at 160-218 and 743-854.

CDR3 length: 14 residues. The V end lost 1 base, the J end lost 5 bases, and 11 bases lay between the germline ends. CDR1 LGHDT and CDR2 YNNKEL come from the germline V gene (reference sequence). With respect to this clone: Its antigen is still unknown.

Assay used: immunoSEQ multiplex PCR; TCRdb lists only in-frame clones, some missing. Among about 160,000 clones, 90% to 95% were seen once, and the ten largest hold 4.4%. This sequence joins TRBV3-1 (or the pseudogene TRBV3-2) and TRBJ2-5; no clear D. Sequencing was performed on peripheral blood, taken on day 0 of MenACWY control vaccination. The source is an adult in good health. Here the CDR3 reads CASSQAGLSETQYF. The DNA of the CDR3 is TGTGCCAGCAGCCAAGCGGGCCTAAGTGAGACCCAGTACTTC.